This TCR beta chain was recorded in a study of breast tumors, draining lymph nodes, adjacent tissues. Broader study findings: The data were judged consistent with most tumor T cells coming from lymph node and expanding in tumor. Tumors had less TCR diversity than lymph nodes, more than nontumor tissue.

Breast cancer patients provided tissue from their axillary draining lymph nodes. TCRdb independently ran MiXCR on the multiplex PCR reads; one entry per CDR3 protein. This table holds about 230,000 distinct CDR3 sequences, less than 40% found once. CDR3 length: 18 amino acids. Germline V gives CDR1 MGHRA, CDR2 YSYEKL. The J segment lost 2 bases and the V segment lost 1 base, leaving 12 bases of the junction unmatched. This clonotype was seen repeatedly, ten times or more. The antigen is undetermined. The receptor's source is a female donor with breast cancer. Some clones in this sample may be carry-over from other donors' samples. The specimen sequenced was axillary lymph node tissue. The chain uses TRBV4-1 and TRBJ2-5; 8 nucleotides line up with TRBD2. CDR3 nucleotide sequence: TGCGCCAGCAGCCAAGTGCTGGGGTTAGCGGGGAAACAAGAGACCCAGTACTTC. Translation: CASSQVLGLAGKQETQYF.